The clone carrying this TCR beta chain was seen just once. These data are taken from a study of shared T cell receptors in the human thymus. The repertoire was sequenced with immunoSEQ multiplex PCR; TCRdb's copy has only in-frame clones and lacks some. This table has 700,000 to 750,000 clones, over 75% appearing once. The CDR3 runs to 14 residues. V lost 0 bases to trimming and J lost 11 bases, with 13 bases between them. Germline V CDR1 and CDR2: MGHRA, YSYEKL. These same records also appear under a second study, on human thymus T cells. That paper adds: Corrective heart surgery yielded resections, and these provided the thymus tissue. Thymic and blood repertoires seemed to favor certain V and J genes. Reports from related research described highly overlapping thymic repertoires among unrelated individuals.

This chain joins TRBV4-1 and TRBJ1-4; D not certain. The receptor was isolated from a girl less than two years old with a congenital heart defect. The sequencing input was thymocytes. The CDR3, as DNA: TGCGCCAGCAGCCAAGAGACCCCTTCGAGGAAACTGTTTTTT. It translates to CASSQETPSRKLFF.